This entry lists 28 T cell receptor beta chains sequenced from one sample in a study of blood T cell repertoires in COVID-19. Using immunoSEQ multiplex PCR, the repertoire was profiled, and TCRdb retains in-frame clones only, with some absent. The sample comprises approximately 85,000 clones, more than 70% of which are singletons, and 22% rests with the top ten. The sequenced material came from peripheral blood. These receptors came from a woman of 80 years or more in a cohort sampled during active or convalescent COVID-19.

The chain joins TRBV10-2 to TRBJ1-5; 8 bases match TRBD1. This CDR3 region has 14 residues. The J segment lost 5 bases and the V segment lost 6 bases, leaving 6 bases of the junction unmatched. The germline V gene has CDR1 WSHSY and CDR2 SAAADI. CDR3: CASRWGTGHQPQHF. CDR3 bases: TGCGCCAGCAGATGGGGGACAGGCCATCAGCCCCAGCATTTT.

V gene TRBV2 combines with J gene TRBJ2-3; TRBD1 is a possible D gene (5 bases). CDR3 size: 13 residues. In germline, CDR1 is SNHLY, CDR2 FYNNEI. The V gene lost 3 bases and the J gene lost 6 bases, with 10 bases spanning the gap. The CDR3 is CASSDRVWDTQYF. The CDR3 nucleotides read TGTGCCAGCAGTGACAGGGTATGGGATACGCAGTATTTT.

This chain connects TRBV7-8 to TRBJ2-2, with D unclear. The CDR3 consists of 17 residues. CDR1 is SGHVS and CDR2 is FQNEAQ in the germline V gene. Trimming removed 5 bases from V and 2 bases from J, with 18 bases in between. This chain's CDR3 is CASSRIAAAKNTGELFF. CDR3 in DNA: TGTGCCAGCAGCAGGATAGCAGCCGCTAAAAACACCGGGGAGCTGTTTTTT. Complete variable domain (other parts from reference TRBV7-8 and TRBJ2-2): GAGVSQSPRYKVAKRGQDVALRCDPISGHVSLFWYQQALGQGPEFLTYFQNEAQLDKSGLPSDRFFAERPEGSVSTLKIQRTQQEDSAVYLCASSRIAAAKNTGELFFGEGSRLTVL.

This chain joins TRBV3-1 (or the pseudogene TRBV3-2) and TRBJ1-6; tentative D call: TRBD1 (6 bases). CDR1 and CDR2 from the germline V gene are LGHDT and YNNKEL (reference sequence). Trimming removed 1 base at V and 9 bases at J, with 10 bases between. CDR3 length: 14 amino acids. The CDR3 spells CASSQGQALSPLHF. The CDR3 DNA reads TGTGCCAGCAGCCAAGGACAGGCCCTTTCACCCCTCCACTTT.

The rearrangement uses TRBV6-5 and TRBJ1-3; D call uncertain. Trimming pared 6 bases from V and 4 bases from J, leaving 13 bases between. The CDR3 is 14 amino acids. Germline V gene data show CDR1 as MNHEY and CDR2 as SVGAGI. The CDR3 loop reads CASSADMNGNTIYF. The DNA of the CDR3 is TGTGCCAGCAGCGCCGACATGAACGGAAACACCATATATTTT.

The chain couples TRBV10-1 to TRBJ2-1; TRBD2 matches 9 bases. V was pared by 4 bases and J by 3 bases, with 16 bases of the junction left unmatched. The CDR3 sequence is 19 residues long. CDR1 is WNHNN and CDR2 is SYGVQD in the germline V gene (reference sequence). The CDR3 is CASSGGQIVLAGVYNEQFF. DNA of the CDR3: TGCGCCAGCAGTGGGGGACAAATCGTGTTAGCGGGAGTCTACAATGAGCAGTTCTTC.

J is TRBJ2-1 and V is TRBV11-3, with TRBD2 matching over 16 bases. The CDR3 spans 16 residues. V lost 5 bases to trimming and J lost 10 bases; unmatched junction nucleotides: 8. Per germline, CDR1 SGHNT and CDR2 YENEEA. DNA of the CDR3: TGTGCCAGCAGCCCCGGGACTAGCGGGAGGGTGGGGGAGCAGTTCTTC. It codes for CASSPGTSGRVGEQFF. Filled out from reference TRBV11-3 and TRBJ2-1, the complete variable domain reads EAGVVQSPRYKIIEKKQPVAFWCNPISGHNTLYWYLQNLGQGPELLIRYENEEAVDDSQLPKDRFSAERLKGVDSTLKIQPAELGDSAVYLCASSPGTSGRVGEQFFGPGTRLTVL.

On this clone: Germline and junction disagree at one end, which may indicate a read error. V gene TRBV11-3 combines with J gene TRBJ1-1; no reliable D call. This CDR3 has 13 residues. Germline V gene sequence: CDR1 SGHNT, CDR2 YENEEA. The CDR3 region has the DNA TGTACCAGCAGCCCAGATCGAAGCACTGAAGCTTTCTTT. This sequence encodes CTSSPDRSTEAFF.

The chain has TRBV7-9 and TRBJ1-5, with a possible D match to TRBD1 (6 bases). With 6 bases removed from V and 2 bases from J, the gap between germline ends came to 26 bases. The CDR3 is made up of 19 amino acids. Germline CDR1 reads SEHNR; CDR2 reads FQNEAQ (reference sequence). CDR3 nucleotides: TGTGCCAGCAGTCCCTTACCCACAGGGTCGGAAGGAGGCAATCAGCCCCAGCATTTT. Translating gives CASSPLPTGSEGGNQPQHF.

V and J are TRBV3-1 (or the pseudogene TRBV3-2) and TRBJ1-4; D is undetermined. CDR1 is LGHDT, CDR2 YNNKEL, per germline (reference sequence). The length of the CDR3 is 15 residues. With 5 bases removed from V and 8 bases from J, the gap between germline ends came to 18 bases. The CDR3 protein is CASSLRTVGGEKLFF. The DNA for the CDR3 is TGTGCCAGCAGCTTGCGGACGGTGGGAGGGGAAAAACTGTTTTTT.

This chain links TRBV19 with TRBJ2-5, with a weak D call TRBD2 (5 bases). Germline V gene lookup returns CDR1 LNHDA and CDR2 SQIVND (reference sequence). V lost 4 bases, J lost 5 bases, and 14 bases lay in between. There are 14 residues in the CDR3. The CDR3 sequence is CASSKWTGGETQYF. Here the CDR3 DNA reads TGTGCCAGTAGTAAATGGACTGGTGGCGAGACCCAGTACTTC.

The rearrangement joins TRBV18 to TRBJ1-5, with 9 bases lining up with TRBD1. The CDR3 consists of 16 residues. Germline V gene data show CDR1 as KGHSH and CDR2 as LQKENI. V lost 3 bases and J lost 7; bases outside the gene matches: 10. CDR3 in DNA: TGTGCCAGCTCACCTTTTGGAGACAGGGGGATCCAGCCCCAGCATTTT. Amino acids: CASSPFGDRGIQPQHF. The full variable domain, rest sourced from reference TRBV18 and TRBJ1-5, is NAGVMQNPRHLVRRRGQEARLRCSPMKGHSHVYWYRQLPEEGLKFMVYLQKENIIDESGMPKERFSAEFPKEGPSILRIQQVVRGDSAAYFCASSPFGDRGIQPQHFGDGTRLSIL.

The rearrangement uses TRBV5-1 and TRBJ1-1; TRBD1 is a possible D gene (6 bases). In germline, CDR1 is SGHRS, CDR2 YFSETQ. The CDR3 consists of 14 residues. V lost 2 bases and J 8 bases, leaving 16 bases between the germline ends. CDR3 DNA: TGCGCCAGCAGCTTTAACAGGGTAGTCTCCGAAGCTTTCTTT. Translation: CASSFNRVVSEAFF.

CDR3 nucleotides: TGTGCCAGCAGTTGGGGCACTAGATGGACAGGGGAAACCTACGAGCAGTACTTC. Its translation: CASSWGTRWTGETYEQYF. V gene TRBV28 combines with J gene TRBJ2-7, with TRBD1 identical over 9 bases. Germline V lookup: CDR1 MDHEN, CDR2 SYDVKM. V shed 4 bases and J 2 bases; nucleotides not matched to a gene: 15. There are 18 residues in the CDR3.

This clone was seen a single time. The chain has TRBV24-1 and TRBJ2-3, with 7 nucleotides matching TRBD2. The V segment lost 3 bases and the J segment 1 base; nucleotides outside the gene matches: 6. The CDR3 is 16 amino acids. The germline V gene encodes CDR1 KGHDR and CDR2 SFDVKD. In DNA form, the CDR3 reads TGTGCCACCAGTGATACTAGCGTAAGTGGCACAGATACGCAGTATTTT. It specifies CATSDTSVSGTDTQYF.

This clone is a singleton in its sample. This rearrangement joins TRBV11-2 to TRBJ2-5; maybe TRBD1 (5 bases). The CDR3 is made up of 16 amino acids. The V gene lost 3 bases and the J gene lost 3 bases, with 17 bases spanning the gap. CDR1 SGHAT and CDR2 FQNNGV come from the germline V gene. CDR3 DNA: TGTGCCAGCAGCTTCGGATCGCTGGGCAGGGAAGAGACCCAGTACTTC. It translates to CASSFGSLGREETQYF.

CDR3 DNA sequence: TGCGCCAGCAGCTCGACCGGGGGGCCTGGGGAGCAGTTCTTC. Its protein is CASSSTGGPGEQFF. This chain joins TRBV5-1 and TRBJ2-1, with D maybe TRBD2 (7 bases). The CDR3 has 14 amino acids. Looked up from germline, CDR1 is SGHRS and CDR2 is YFSETQ. V was cut by 3 bases and J by 10 bases, with 17 bases left in between.

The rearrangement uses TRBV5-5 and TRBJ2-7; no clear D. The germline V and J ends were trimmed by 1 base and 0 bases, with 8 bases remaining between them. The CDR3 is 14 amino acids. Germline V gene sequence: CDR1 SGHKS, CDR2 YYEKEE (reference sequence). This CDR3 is CASSLLSSSYEQYV. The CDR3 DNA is TGTGCCAGCAGCTTGTTGAGTAGCTCCTACGAGCAGTACGTC.

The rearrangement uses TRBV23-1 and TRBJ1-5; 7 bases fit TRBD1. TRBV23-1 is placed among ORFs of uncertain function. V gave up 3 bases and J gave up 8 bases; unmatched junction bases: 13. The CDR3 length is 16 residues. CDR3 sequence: CASSHLDRFNWEPQHF. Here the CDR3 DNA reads TGCGCCAGCAGTCACCTGGACAGGTTCAATTGGGAGCCCCAGCATTTT.

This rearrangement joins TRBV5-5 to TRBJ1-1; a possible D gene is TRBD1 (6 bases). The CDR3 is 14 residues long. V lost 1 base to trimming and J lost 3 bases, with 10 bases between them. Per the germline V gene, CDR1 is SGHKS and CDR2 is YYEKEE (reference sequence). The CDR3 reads CASSLTGTDTEAFF. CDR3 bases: TGTGCCAGCAGCTTGACAGGGACGGACACTGAAGCTTTCTTT.

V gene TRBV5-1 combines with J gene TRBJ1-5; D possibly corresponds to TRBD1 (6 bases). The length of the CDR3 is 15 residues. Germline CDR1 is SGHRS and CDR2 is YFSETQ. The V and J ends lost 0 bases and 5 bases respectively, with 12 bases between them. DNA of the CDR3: TGCGCCAGCAGCTTGGAGGGGGGGCAGTATCAGCCCCAGCATTTT. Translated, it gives CASSLEGGQYQPQHF.

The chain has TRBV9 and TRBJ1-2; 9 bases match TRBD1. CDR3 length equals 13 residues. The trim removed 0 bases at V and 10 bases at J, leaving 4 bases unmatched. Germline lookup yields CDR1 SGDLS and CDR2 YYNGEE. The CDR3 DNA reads TGTGCCAGCAGCGTAGTCGGGGACAGGGACTACACCTTC. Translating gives CASSVVGDRDYTF.

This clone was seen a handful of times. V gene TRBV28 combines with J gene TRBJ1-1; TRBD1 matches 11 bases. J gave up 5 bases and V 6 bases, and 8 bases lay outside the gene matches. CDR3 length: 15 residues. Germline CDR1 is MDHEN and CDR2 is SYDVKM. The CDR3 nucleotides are TGTGCCAGCAGCTTCCCGGGACAGGGGGTTACTGAAGCTTTCTTT. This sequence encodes CASSFPGQGVTEAFF.

As DNA, the CDR3 is TGTGCCAGCAGACACGTCGGGGGGCCAGATACGCAGTATTTT. Its protein product is CASRHVGGPDTQYF. This rearrangement joins TRBV7-3 to TRBJ2-3; tentative D call: TRBD2 (7 bases). Germline V lookup: CDR1 SGHTA, CDR2 FQGTGA. Trimming removed 6 bases from V and 4 bases from J, with 14 bases in between. The CDR3 is 14 residues long.

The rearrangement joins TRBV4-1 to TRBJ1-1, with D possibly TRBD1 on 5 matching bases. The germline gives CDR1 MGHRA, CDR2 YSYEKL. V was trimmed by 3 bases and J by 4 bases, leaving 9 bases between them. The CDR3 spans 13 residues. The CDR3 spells CASSQTRATEAFF. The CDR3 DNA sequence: TGCGCCAGCAGCCAGACCAGGGCCACTGAAGCTTTCTTT.

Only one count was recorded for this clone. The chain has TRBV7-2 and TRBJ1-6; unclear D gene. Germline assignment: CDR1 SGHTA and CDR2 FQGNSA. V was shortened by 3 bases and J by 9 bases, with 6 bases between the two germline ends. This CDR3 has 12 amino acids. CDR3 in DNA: TGTGCCAGCAGCTTCCCCGGTTCACCCCTCCACTTT. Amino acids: CASSFPGSPLHF.

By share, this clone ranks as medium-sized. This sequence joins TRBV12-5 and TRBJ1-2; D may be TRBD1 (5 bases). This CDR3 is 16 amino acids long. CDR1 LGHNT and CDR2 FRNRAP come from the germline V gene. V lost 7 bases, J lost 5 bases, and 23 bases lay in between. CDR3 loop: CASVFGAGRVDYGYTF. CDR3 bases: TGTGCTAGTGTCTTTGGGGCCGGCCGGGTAGATTATGGCTACACCTTC.

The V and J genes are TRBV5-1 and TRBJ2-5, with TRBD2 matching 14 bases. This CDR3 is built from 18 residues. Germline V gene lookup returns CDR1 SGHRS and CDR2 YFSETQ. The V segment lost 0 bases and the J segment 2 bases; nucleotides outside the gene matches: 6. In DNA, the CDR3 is TGCGCCAGCAGCTTGGCCAGGGGGACTAGCGGGAGTCAAGAGACCCAGTACTTC. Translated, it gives CASSLARGTSGSQETQYF.